These 5 T cell receptor beta chains came from one sample sequenced in a study of T cells in tumors after PD-1 blockade. TCRdb's copy holds only in-frame clones and misses some; the assay was immunoSEQ multiplex PCR. This sample yields 60,000 or so clones, of which just under 80% are seen a single time; around 15% belongs to the top ten. The sequenced sample was PBMCs, obtained before anti-PD-1 treatment. All receptors come from a human donor with basal cell carcinoma.

The J gene is TRBJ1-2, the V gene TRBV4-1, with D tentatively TRBD1 (6 bases). The CDR3 length is 20 residues. V was clipped by 0 bases and J by 7 bases, with 30 bases between them. Germline values: CDR1 MGHRA, CDR2 YSYEKL. The CDR3 DNA reads TGCGCCAGCAGCCAAGATATCGGGGGAGGACAGTTCCAGGGGAACGGTGGCTACACCTTC. Protein: CASSQDIGGGQFQGNGGYTF.

The chain couples TRBV18 to TRBJ2-3, with D tentatively TRBD2 (6 bases). The V gene's germline CDR1 is KGHSH and CDR2 LQKENI. Trimming removed 2 bases at V and 1 base at J, with 13 bases between. The CDR3 spans 16 residues. In nucleotides, the CDR3 is TGTGCCAGCTCACCAAAGGGTACGGGGGGCACAGATACGCAGTATTTT. As protein: CASSPKGTGGTDTQYF.

This sequence joins TRBV27 and TRBJ1-3; no definite D call. CDR3 length equals 14 residues. Per the germline V gene, CDR1 is MNHEY and CDR2 is SMNVEV (reference sequence). Trimming shortened V by 4 bases and J by 0 bases, and 7 bases separated the two germline ends. CDR3 bases: TGTGCCAGCAGTTCGACCTTCTCTGGAAACACCATATATTTT. Encoded protein: CASSSTFSGNTIYF.

V and J are TRBV30 and TRBJ1-1; TRBD1 is a possible D gene (6 bases). Trimming removed 2 bases from V and 7 bases from J, with 23 bases in between. Germline lookup yields CDR1 GTSNPN and CDR2 SVGIG (reference sequence). This CDR3 contains 16 residues. The CDR3 reads CAWSPPVGGPLFEAFF. CDR3 nucleotide sequence: TGTGCCTGGAGTCCTCCGGTAGGGGGACCCCTTTTTGAAGCTTTCTTT.

This clone showed up just once. The J gene is TRBJ2-7, the V gene TRBV5-1; 8 nucleotides align to TRBD1. The CDR3 sequence is 15 residues long. The V gene end was trimmed by 0 bases and the J gene end by 6 bases; junction bases not matched to a gene: 8. The V gene's germline CDR1 is SGHRS and CDR2 YFSETQ. CDR3 in amino acids: CASSLGGTGSAEQYF. The CDR3 DNA is TGCGCCAGCAGCTTGGGGGGGACAGGTTCTGCCGAGCAGTACTTC.